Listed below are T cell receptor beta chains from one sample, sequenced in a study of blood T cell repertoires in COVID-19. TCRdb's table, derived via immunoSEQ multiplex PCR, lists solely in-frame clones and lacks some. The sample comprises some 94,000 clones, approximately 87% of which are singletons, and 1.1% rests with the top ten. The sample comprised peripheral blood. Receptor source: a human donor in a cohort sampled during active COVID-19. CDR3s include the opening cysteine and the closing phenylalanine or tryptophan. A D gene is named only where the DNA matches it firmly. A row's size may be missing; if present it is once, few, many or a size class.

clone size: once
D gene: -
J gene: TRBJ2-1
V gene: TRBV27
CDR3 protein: CASSFKSLANEQFF
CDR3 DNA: TGTGCCAGCAGTTTTAAATCGCTAGCCAATGAGCAGTTCTTC

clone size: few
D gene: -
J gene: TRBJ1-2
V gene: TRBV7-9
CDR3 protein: CASSSPGLAGYGYTF
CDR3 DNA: TGTGCCAGCAGCTCCCCAGGGCTGGCTGGCTATGGCTACACCTTC

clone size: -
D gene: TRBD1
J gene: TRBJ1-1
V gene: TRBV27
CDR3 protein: CASSLLGTGVAAFF
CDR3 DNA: TGTGCCAGCTCCCTTTTAGGGACAGGGGTTGCAGCTTTCTTT

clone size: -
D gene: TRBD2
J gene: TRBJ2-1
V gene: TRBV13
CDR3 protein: CASSLRPNLAGGPDEQFF
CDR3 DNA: TGTGCCAGCAGCTTGCGGCCCAACCTAGCGGGAGGGCCAGATGAGCAGTTCTTC

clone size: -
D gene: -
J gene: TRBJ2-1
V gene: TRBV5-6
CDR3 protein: CASAPDLIYNEQFF
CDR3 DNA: TGTGCCAGCGCTCCGGACTTAATCTACAATGAGCAGTTCTTC

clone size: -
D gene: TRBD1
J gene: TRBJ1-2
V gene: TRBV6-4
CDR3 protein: CASSGGTEFNYGYTF
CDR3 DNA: TGTGCCAGCAGTGGCGGGACAGAATTCAACTATGGCTACACCTTC

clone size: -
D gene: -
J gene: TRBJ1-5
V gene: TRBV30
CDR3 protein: CAWSVGEYSNQPQHF
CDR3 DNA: TGTGCCTGGAGTGTAGGGGAATATAGCAATCAGCCCCAGCATTTT

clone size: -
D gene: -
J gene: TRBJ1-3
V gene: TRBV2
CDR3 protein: CASRPGLSGNTIYF
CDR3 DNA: TGTGCCAGCAGACCGGGACTCTCTGGAAACACCATATATTTT

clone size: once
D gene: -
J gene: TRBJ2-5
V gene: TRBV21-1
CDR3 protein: CASSKGGQVETQYF
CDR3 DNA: TGTGCCAGCAGCAAAGGGGGACAGGTGGAGACCCAGTACTTC

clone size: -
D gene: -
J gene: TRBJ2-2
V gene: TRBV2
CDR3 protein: CASSETNTGELFF
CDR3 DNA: TGTGCCAGCAGTGAAACAAACACCGGGGAGCTGTTTTTT

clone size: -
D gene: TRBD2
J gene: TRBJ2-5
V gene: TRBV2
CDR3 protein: CARSGRDQETQYF
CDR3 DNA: TGTGCCAGAAGCGGGAGGGACCAAGAGACCCAGTACTTC

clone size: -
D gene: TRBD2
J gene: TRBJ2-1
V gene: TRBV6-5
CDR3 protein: CASSYPGLAGGLEQFF
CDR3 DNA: TGTGCCAGCAGTTACCCAGGACTAGCGGGAGGGCTGGAGCAGTTCTTC

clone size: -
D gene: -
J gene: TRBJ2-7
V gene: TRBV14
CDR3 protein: CASSPPLRAGSPRGGGQYF
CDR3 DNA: TGTGCCAGCAGCCCTCCTCTGAGAGCGGGATCCCCTCGAGGGGGTGGGCAGTACTTC

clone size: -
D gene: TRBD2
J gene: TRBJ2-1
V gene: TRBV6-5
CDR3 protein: CASSRSSGYNEQFF
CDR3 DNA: TGTGCCAGCAGCCGATCTAGCGGATACAATGAGCAGTTCTTC

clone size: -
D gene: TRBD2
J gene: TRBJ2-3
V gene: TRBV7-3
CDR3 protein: CASSLAGGVDTQYF
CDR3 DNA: TGTGCCAGCAGCCTAGCGGGAGGGGTAGATACGCAGTATTTT

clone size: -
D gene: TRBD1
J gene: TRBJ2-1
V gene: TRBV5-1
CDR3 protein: CASSTGQGSYNEQFF
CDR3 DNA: TGCGCCAGCAGCACCGGACAGGGCTCCTACAATGAGCAGTTCTTC

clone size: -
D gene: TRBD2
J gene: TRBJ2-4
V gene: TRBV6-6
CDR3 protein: CASSYGASGIGVQYF
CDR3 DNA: TGTGCCAGCAGTTACGGAGCTAGCGGGATTGGGGTTCAGTACTTC

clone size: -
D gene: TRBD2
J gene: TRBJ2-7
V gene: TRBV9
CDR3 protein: CASSSDPSGGSYEQYF
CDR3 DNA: TGTGCCAGCAGCTCAGACCCTAGCGGGGGCTCCTACGAGCAGTACTTC

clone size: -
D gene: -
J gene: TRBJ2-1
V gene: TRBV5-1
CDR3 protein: CASSKTDSNEQFF
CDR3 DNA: TGCGCCAGCAGCAAAACCGACAGCAATGAGCAGTTCTTC

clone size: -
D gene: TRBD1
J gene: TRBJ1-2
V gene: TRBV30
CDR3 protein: CAWRRPGQGVHYGYTF
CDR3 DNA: TGTGCCTGGAGGAGACCGGGACAGGGGGTCCATTATGGCTACACCTTC

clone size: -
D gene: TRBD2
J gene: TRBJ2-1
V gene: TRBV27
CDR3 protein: CASSWTSGISSYNEQFF
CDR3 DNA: TGTGCCAGCAGTTGGACTAGCGGGATTTCCTCCTACAATGAGCAGTTCTTC

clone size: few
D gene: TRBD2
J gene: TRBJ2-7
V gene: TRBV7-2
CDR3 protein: CASSLNPSGRNEQYF
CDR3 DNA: TGTGCCAGCAGCTTAAACCCTAGCGGGAGGAACGAGCAGTACTTC

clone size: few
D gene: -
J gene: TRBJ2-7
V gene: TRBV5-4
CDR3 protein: CASSPFGSSYEQYF
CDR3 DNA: TGTGCCAGCAGCCCCTTTGGGAGCTCCTACGAGCAGTACTTC

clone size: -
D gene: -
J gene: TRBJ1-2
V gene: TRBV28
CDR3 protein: CASSFSGANYGYTF
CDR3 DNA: TGTGCCAGCAGTTTCTCGGGAGCGAACTATGGCTACACCTTC

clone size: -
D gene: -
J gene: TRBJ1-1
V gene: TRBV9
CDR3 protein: CASSVAFQGGNTEAFF
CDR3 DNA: TGTGCCAGCAGCGTAGCGTTCCAGGGAGGGAACACTGAAGCTTTCTTT

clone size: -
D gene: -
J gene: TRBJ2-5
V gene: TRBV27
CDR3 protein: CASSLLGGETQYF
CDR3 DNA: TGTGCCAGCAGTTTATTGGGGGGAGAGACCCAGTACTTC

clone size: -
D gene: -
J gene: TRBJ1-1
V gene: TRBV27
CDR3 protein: CASSSLRGERTGTEAFF
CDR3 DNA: TGTGCCAGCAGTTCACTCAGGGGAGAGCGGACGGGCACTGAAGCTTTCTTT

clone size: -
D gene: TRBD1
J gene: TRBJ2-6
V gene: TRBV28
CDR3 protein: CASGTGNTGANVLTF
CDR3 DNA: TGTGCCAGCGGGACAGGGAATACTGGGGCCAACGTCCTGACTTTC

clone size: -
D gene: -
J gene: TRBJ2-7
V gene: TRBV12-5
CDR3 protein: CASGLVPGQDPYEQYF
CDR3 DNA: TGTGCTAGTGGTTTGGTACCTGGCCAGGATCCCTACGAGCAGTACTTC

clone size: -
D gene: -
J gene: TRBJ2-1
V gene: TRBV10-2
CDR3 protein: CASRDSWVPNEQFF
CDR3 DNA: TGCGCCAGCAGGGACAGCTGGGTTCCTAATGAGCAGTTCTTC

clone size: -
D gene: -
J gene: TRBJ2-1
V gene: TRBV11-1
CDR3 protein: CASIGASPPNEQFF
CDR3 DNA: TGTGCCAGCATCGGAGCCTCCCCCCCCAATGAGCAGTTCTTC

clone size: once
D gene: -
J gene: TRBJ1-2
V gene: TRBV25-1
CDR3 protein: CASSNQGDYGYTF
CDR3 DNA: TGTGCCAGCAGTAACCAGGGCGACTATGGCTACACCTTC

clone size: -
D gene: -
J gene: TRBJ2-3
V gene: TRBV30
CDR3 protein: CAWSVAASDSDTQYF
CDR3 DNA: TGTGCCTGGAGTGTTGCGGCTAGCGATTCAGATACGCAGTATTTT

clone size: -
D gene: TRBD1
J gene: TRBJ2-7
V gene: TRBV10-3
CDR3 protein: CAIRTGTGESYEQYF
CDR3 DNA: TGTGCCATCAGAACCGGGACAGGGGAATCGTACGAGCAGTACTTC

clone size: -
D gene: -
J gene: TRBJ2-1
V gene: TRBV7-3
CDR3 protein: CASSLRAVSSYNEQFF
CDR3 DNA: TGTGCCAGCAGCTTACGTGCCGTCAGCTCCTACAATGAGCAGTTCTTC

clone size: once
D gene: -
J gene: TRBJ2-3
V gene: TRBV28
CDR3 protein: CASSLTGKADTQYF
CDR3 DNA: TGTGCCAGCAGTTTAACAGGGAAGGCAGATACGCAGTATTTT

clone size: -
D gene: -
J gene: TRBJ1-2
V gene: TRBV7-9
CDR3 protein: CASVPQIYGYTF
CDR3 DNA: TGTGCCAGCGTCCCGCAGATCTATGGCTACACCTTC

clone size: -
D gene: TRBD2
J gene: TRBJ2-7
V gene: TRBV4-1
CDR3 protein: CASSQEKRERYLDEQYF
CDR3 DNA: TGCGCCAGCAGCCAAGAGAAGCGGGAGAGATACCTGGACGAGCAGTACTTC

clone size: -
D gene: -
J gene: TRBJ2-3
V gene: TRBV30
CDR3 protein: CAWTRGRGSDTQYF
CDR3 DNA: TGTGCCTGGACAAGGGGGAGGGGGTCAGATACGCAGTATTTT